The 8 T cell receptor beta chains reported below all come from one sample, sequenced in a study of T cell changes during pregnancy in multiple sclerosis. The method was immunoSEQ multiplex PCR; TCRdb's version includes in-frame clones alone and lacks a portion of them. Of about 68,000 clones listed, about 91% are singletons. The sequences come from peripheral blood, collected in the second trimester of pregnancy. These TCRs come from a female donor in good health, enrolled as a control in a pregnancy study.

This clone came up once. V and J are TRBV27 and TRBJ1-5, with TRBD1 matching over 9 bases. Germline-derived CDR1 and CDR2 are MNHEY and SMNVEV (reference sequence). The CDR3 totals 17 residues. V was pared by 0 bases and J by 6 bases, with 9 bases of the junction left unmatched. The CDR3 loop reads CASSLSYRGRFGQPQHF. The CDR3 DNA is TGTGCCAGCAGTTTATCTTACAGGGGGCGTTTTGGTCAGCCCCAGCATTTT.

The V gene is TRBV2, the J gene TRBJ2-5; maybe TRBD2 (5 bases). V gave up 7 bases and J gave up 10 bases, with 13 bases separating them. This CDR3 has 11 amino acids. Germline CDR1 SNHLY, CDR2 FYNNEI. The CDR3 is CASNYQEDQYF. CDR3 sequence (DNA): TGTGCCAGCAATTACCAGGAGGACCAGTACTTC.

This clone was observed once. Here the CDR3 reads CSVVGGVGETQYF. The DNA of the CDR3 is TGCAGCGTTGTAGGAGGGGTTGGCGAGACCCAGTACTTC. V usage is TRBV29-1 and J usage is TRBJ2-5; D possibly corresponds to TRBD2 (6 bases). This CDR3 has 13 residues. Deletions cut 4 bases from V and 5 bases from J, with 14 bases between. Germline CDR1 is SQVTM and CDR2 is ANQGSEA.

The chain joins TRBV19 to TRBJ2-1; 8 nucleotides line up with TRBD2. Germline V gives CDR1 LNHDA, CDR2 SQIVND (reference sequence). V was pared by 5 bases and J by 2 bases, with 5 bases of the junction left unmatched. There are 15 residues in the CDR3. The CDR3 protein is CASSARLAPYNEQFF. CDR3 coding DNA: TGTGCCAGTAGTGCTCGACTAGCGCCCTACAATGAGCAGTTCTTC.

The CDR3 is CASNGGKAFF. DNA of the CDR3: TGTGCCAGCAACGGGGGGAAAGCTTTCTTT. The chain has TRBV28 and TRBJ1-1; TRBD1 might be the D (5 bases). Germline loops: CDR1 MDHEN, CDR2 SYDVKM. V lost 7 bases to trimming and J lost 9 bases, with 9 bases between them. This CDR3 is 10 amino acids long.

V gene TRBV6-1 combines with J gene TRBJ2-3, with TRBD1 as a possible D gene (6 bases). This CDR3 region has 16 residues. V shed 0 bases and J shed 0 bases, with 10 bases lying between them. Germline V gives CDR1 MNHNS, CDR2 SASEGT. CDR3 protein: CASSEAAGASTDTQYF. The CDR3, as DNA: TGTGCCAGCAGTGAAGCGGCAGGGGCGAGCACAGATACGCAGTATTTT.

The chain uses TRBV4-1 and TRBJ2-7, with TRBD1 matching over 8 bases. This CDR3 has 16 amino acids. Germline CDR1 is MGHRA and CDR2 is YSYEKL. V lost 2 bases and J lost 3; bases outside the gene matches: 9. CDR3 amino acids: CASSQPPGTGYYEQYF. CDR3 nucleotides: TGCGCCAGCAGCCAACCCCCCGGGACAGGATACTACGAGCAGTACTTC.

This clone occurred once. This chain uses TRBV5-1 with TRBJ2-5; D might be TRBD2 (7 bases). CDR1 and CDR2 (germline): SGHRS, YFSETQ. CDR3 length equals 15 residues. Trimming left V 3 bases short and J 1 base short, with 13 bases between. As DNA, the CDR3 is TGCGCCAGCAGCTCCCAGGGAGGGGGCCAAGAGACCCAGTACTTC. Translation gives CASSSQGGGQETQYF.